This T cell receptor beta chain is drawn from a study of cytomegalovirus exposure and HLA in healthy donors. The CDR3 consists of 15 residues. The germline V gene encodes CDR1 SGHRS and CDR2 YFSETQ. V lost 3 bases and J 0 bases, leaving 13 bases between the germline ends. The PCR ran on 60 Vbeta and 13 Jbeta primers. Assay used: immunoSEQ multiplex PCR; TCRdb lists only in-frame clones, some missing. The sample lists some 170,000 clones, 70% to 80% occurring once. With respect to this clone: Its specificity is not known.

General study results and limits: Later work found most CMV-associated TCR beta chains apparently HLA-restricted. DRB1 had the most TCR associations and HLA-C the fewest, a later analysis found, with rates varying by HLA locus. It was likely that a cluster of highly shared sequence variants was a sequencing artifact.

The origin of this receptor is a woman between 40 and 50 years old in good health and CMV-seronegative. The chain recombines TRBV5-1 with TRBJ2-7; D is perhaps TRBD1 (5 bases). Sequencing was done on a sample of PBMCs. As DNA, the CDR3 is TGCGCCAGCAGCTACGGACACCGAGACTCCTACGAGCAGTACTTC. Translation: CASSYGHRDSYEQYF.